This passage covers 6 T cell receptor beta chains from one sample sequenced in a study of tumor and adjacent non-tumor tissue in lung cancer. The library came from three nested PCR rounds adapted from ARM-PCR protocols. Using its own MiXCR run on the multiplex PCR reads, TCRdb lists one record per CDR3 protein. This sample has 130,000 or so distinct CDR3 sequences, with roughly 67% found just once. No cell sorting was done before RNA was extracted from the tissue. The sample comprised lung tumor tissue. These receptors came from a man in his thirties or forties with non-small cell lung cancer.

This clonotype was counted ten times or more. This chain joins TRBV20-1 and TRBJ2-3, with 10 bases aligning to TRBD2. CDR3 length: 15 amino acids. Germline lookup yields CDR1 DFQATT and CDR2 SNEGSKA (reference sequence). Trimming removed 1 base from V and 4 bases from J; junction bases left unmatched: 5. The CDR3 loop is CSARVPSGSSDTQYF. CDR3 DNA sequence: TGCAGTGCTAGAGTTCCTAGCGGGAGTTCAGATACGCAGTATTTT.

Worth noting for this clonotype: A much larger clone differs from this one at a single base, so this may be a read error. V gene TRBV28 combines with J gene TRBJ2-7; D is unresolved. The CDR3 sequence is 13 residues long. V lost 6 bases and J 3 bases, leaving 12 bases between the germline ends. Germline V gives CDR1 MDHEN, CDR2 SYDVKM. Here the CDR3 reads CASRRRSYYEQYF. The CDR3 coding sequence is TGTGCCAGCAGGAGACGGAGCTACTACGAGCAGTACTTC.

A remark on this clonotype: At one end the junction does not follow the germline gene, possibly because of a read error. The chain couples TRBV6-5 to TRBJ2-7; D is unresolved. The CDR3 consists of 15 residues. CDR1 is MNHEY, CDR2 SVGAGI, per germline. CDR3 protein: CASSYNSRGTYERYF. Written as DNA, the CDR3 is TGTGCCAGCAGTTACAATTCCAGAGGAACCTACGAGCGGTACTTC.

The chain has TRBV11-2 and TRBJ2-1; D may correspond to TRBD1 or TRBD2 (5 bases each). The germline CDR1 and CDR2 sequences are SGHAT and FQNNGV. This CDR3 contains 16 residues. Trimming took 1 base from V and 6 from J, leaving 16 bases between them. CDR3 sequence: CASSLGGDLPFNEQFF. The DNA for the CDR3 is TGTGCCAGCAGCTTAGGAGGGGACCTCCCCTTCAATGAGCAGTTCTTC.

The CDR3 reads CVCNSGFGGYTF. The CDR3 DNA sequence: TGTGTCTGCAACTCGGGGTTTGGGGGCTACACCTTC. V usage is TRBV30 and J usage is TRBJ1-2, with D hard to call. CDR1 is GTSNPN, CDR2 SVGIG, per germline (reference sequence). The CDR3 is 12 amino acids.

Many counts were recorded for this clonotype. V usage is TRBV6-1 and J usage is TRBJ2-2, with D possibly being TRBD1 (5 bases). This CDR3 is built from 15 residues. Between the trimmed V and J ends, which lost 2 bases and 3 bases, there was a span of 10 bases. The V gene's germline CDR1 is MNHNS and CDR2 SASEGT. This chain's CDR3 is CASSETQGYTGELFF. In DNA, the CDR3 is TGTGCCAGCAGTGAAACCCAGGGATACACCGGGGAGCTGTTTTTT.